This is a list of T cell receptor beta chains from one sample in a study of PD-1 blockade in classical Hodgkin lymphoma. Sequencing used immunoSEQ multiplex PCR; TCRdb keeps in-frame clones, though not all of them. The sample holds tens of thousands of clones, 65% to 80% seen once. The sample here was CD4+ T cells from blood, taken at baseline. Receptor source: a human donor with classical Hodgkin lymphoma. CDR3s include the opening cysteine and the closing phenylalanine or tryptophan. A D gene is named only where the DNA matches it firmly. The size field is filled for only some rows; it gives once, few, many or a size class.

>TRBJ1-2|NA|few|TRBV6-5
TGTGCCAGCAGATCCCTTAACTATGGCTACACCTTC
CASRSLNYGYTF
>TRBJ1-1|NA|NA|TRBV7-2
TGTGCCAGCAGCTTAGCTTGGGGGGGAGACACTGAAGCTTTCTTT
CASSLAWGGDTEAFF
>TRBJ2-3|NA|NA|TRBV5-1
TGCGCCAGCAGCACAGAGGACCGAAGCACAGATACGCAGTATTTT
CASSTEDRSTDTQYF
>TRBJ2-1|NA|NA|TRBV28
TGTGCCAGCAGTTTAGTGGGGGAGAGCTCCTACAATGAGCAGTTCTTC
CASSLVGESSYNEQFF
>TRBJ2-1|NA|NA|TRBV15
TGTGCCACCAGCATTTTTCCAGGGGCCTCATTTGAGCAGTTCTTC
CATSIFPGASFEQFF
>TRBJ1-1|NA|few|TRBV19
TGTGCCAGTATGGGGGGACCAAACACTGAAGCTTTCTTT
CASMGGPNTEAFF
>TRBJ1-2|TRBD1|NA|TRBV19
TGTGCCGCCCGGGACAGGGTGCACTATGGCTACACCTTC
CAARDRVHYGYTF
>TRBJ1-2|TRBD1|few|TRBV9
TGTGCCAGCAGCCTCTGGACAGGGAACGAAGGCTACACCTTC
CASSLWTGNEGYTF
>TRBJ1-1|NA|NA|TRBV27
TGTGCCAGCAGTTTATTAGAGAACACTGAAGCTTTCTTT
CASSLLENTEAFF
>TRBJ2-7|TRBD2|few|TRBV2
TGTGCCAGCTCCATTAGCGGGGGATCTGGAAACGAGCAGTACTTC
CASSISGGSGNEQYF
>TRBJ1-2|TRBD1|NA|TRBV5-6
TGTGCCAGCAGAGATGGTAGAAGGGACAGGGGGACCGCTAATGGCTACACCTTC
CASRDGRRDRGTANGYTF
>TRBJ1-1|NA|NA|TRBV2
TGTGCCAGCAGTGATAGGGTGGCTGAAGCTTTCTTT
CASSDRVAEAFF
>TRBJ2-5|NA|once|TRBV5-1
TGCGCCAGCAGCTTGGAGGGGGGGGCCCAATGGGAGACCCAGTACTTC
CASSLEGGAQWETQYF
>TRBJ1-6|NA|once|TRBV15
TGTGCCACCAGTGCAGGGGTCAATTCACCCCTCCACTTT
CATSAGVNSPLHF
>TRBJ2-2|NA|NA|TRBV18
TGTGCCAGCTCACCGGAGTTGGTGTCAGGCACCGGGGAGCTGTTTTTT
CASSPELVSGTGELFF
>TRBJ1-1|NA|NA|TRBV5-4
TGTGCCAGCAGCAGAGACCGGGACACTAACACTGAAGCTTTCTTT
CASSRDRDTNTEAFF
>TRBJ1-1|TRBD1|NA|TRBV2
TGTGCCAGCAGTGCGACAGGGGTGGGGAACACTGAAGCTTTCTTT
CASSATGVGNTEAFF
>TRBJ1-5|NA|NA|TRBV5-6
TGTGCCAGCAGCTTGGTAGGCTCCTATGAGCCCCAGCATTTT
CASSLVGSYEPQHF
>TRBJ1-1|NA|NA|TRBV7-9
TGTGCCAGCAGCCCTCACAGGAGCTTGAACACTGAAGCTTTCTTT
CASSPHRSLNTEAFF
>TRBJ1-1|NA|NA|TRBV28
TGTGCCAGCCCCAGTCCCTTGACAGGTGCGCTGACTGAAGCTTTCTTT
CASPSPLTGALTEAFF
>TRBJ1-1|NA|NA|TRBV19
TGTGCCAGTAGTACATACAGTAACATGAACACTGAAGCTTTCTTT
CASSTYSNMNTEAFF
>TRBJ2-2|NA|few|TRBV7-9
TGTGCCAGCACCCTAGGGGTCGCGAGGACCGGGGAGCTGTTTTTT
CASTLGVARTGELFF
>TRBJ2-5|TRBD2|NA|TRBV18
TGTGCCAGCTCACCACTCGACGGGCTAGCGGGGATGTCAGGAGAGACCCAGTACTTC
CASSPLDGLAGMSGETQYF
>TRBJ2-7|NA|NA|TRBV11-3
TGTGCCAGCAGCCCGGGGTGGGGATTAGAGGAGCAGTACTTC
CASSPGWGLEEQYF
>TRBJ2-2|NA|NA|TRBV6-5
TGTGCCAGCAGTTACGGGCTTAACACCGGGGAGCTGTTTTTT
CASSYGLNTGELFF
>TRBJ1-2|NA|few|TRBV6-1
TGTGCCAGCAGAACAGGCTCCGCCGGCTATGGCTACACCTTC
CASRTGSAGYGYTF
>TRBJ1-1|NA|NA|TRBV5-6
TGTGCCAGCAGTCCCCTGGGAGGGGGAGGGACTGAAGCTTTCTTT
CASSPLGGGGTEAFF
>TRBJ1-1|TRBD1|once|TRBV7-7
TGTGCCAGCAGCCCACTGGACAGGGGACCGAACACTGAAGCTTTCTTT
CASSPLDRGPNTEAFF
>TRBJ2-6|TRBD2|NA|TRBV18
TGTGCCAGCTCTCCTCAGGGACTAGCGGCTGGGGCCAACGTCCTGACTTTC
CASSPQGLAAGANVLTF
>TRBJ1-3|NA|NA|TRBV19
TGTGCCAGTAGTATATCAGGGTCAGGAAACACCATATATTTT
CASSISGSGNTIYF
>TRBJ1-2|TRBD1|NA|TRBV25-1
TGTGCCAGCAGTGGTCCCAGGGGGCGCGTCTATGGCTACACCTTC
CASSGPRGRVYGYTF
>TRBJ2-7|NA|once|TRBV18
TGTGCCAGCTCACCGGCCCAACGGACCCACGAGCAGTACTTC
CASSPAQRTHEQYF
>TRBJ1-2|TRBD1|NA|TRBV27
TGTGCCAGCAGCCCCGACAGGGGAGACGGCTACACCTTC
CASSPDRGDGYTF
>TRBJ1-1|NA|NA|TRBV18
TGTGCCAGCTCACCCGAGGACGGGCTGAACACTGAAGCTTTCTTT
CASSPEDGLNTEAFF
>TRBJ2-6|TRBD2|once|TRBV30
TGTGCCTGGAGAGGGACCCCTCTAGCGGGACTTGCCTCTGGGGCCAACGTCCTGACTTTC
CAWRGTPLAGLASGANVLTF
>TRBJ2-7|NA|NA|TRBV19
TGTGCCAGTAGCCGAAGACAGAACTCCTACGAGCAGTACTTC
CASSRRQNSYEQYF
>TRBJ1-4|NA|NA|TRBV19
TGTGCCAGTAGTCTCCAGGGGAATAATGAAAAACTGTTTTTT
CASSLQGNNEKLFF
>TRBJ1-6|TRBD1|few|TRBV9
TGTGCCAGCAGCGTTACAGGGGACTCACCCCTCCACTTT
CASSVTGDSPLHF
>TRBJ2-3|TRBD2|NA|TRBV7-3
TGTGCCAGCAGCTCCCTCGGGCTAGCGGGTGTTGCTCCTAGCACAGATACGCAGTATTTT
CASSSLGLAGVAPSTDTQYF
>TRBJ1-5|NA|once|TRBV2
TGTGCCAGCAGTGTTATTACCAGGTCCCAGCATTTT
CASSVITRSQHF
>TRBJ2-1|NA|NA|TRBV27
TGTGCCAGCAGTTTGAGACCTTTCTTGATGGGTGAGCAGTTCTTC
CASSLRPFLMGEQFF
>TRBJ1-1|NA|NA|TRBV7-6
TGTGCCAGCAGTTATTCAGAGAACACTGAAGCTTTCTTT
CASSYSENTEAFF
>TRBJ1-1|NA|NA|TRBV7-2
TGTGCCAGCAGCAGGGTGAACACTGAAGCTTTCTTT
CASSRVNTEAFF
>TRBJ1-1|NA|NA|TRBV29-1
TGCAGCGGCCGAACAGGGAACACTGAAGCTTTCTTT
CSGRTGNTEAFF
>TRBJ2-5|NA|NA|TRBV5-4
TGTGCCAGCAGCCTCGGGTCGGGGGCGCAAGAGCAGTACTTC
CASSLGSGAQEQYF
>TRBJ2-7|NA|NA|TRBV11-2
TGTGCCAGCAGCTTAATATTGTGGAGGCCGGAGGAGCAGTACTTC
CASSLILWRPEEQYF
>TRBJ1-6|TRBD1|NA|TRBV28
TGTGCCAGCAGCCCCTTGACAGGGGGCGGTTCACCCCTCCACTTT
CASSPLTGGGSPLHF